This entry lists 27 T cell receptor beta chains sequenced from one sample in a study of shared T cell receptors in the human thymus. Sequenced by immunoSEQ multiplex PCR; TCRdb stores in-frame clones only, minus some. The sample holds hundreds of thousands of clones, 70% to 90% seen once. This sample also belongs to another study, concerning human thymus T cells.

Sequencing input: thymocytes. The receptors stem from a boy under two years old with a congenital heart defect.

Comment on this clone: One end of the junction varies from germline; a read error may be responsible. This rearrangement joins TRBV4-3 to TRBJ2-7, with 7 bases identical to TRBD2. This CDR3 region has 13 residues. The V gene's germline CDR1 is LGHNA and CDR2 YSLEER. CDR3 in DNA: TGCGCCAGCAGCCAAGAGTTAGGGCGGGAGCTGTACTTC. Encoded protein: CASSQELGRELYF.

The J gene is TRBJ1-1, the V gene TRBV6-6, with TRBD1 matching 9 bases. The junction had 0 bases not matched to a gene; V was cut back by 0 bases and J by 1 base. Germline CDR1 reads MNHNY; CDR2 reads SVGAGI (reference sequence). CDR3 length equals 15 residues. The CDR3 nucleotides read TGTGCCAGCAGTTACTCGGACAGGGGGAACACTGAAGCTTTCTTT. It yields the protein CASSYSDRGNTEAFF.

The gene calls are TRBV13 and TRBJ2-5; D gene unclear. Trimming removed 2 bases at V and 1 base at J, with 20 bases between. The CDR3 totals 18 residues. CDR1 and CDR2 (germline): PRHDT, FYEKMQ (reference sequence). The CDR3, as DNA: TGTGCCAGCAGCTTACGTCGCAGGCCCGCGAGATCCCAAGAGACCCAGTACTTC. Translated, it gives CASSLRRRPARSQETQYF. Supplemented by reference TRBV13 and TRBJ2-5, the full variable domain reads AAGVIQSPRHLIKEKRETATLKCYPIPRHDTVYWYQQGPGQDPQFLISFYEKMQSDKGSIPDRFSAQQFSDYHSELNMSSLELGDSALYFCASSLRRRPARSQETQYFGPGTRLLVL.

The chain combines TRBV5-5 with TRBJ1-1; 7 bases align to TRBD1. The CDR3 covers 14 residues. Germline values: CDR1 SGHKS, CDR2 YYEKEE (reference sequence). J lost 8 bases, V lost 2 bases, and 9 bases had no gene match. The CDR3 region is CASSFTKGQIEAFF. The DNA of the CDR3 is TGTGCCAGCAGCTTTACTAAGGGACAGATAGAAGCTTTCTTT.

The rearrangement uses TRBV7-9 and TRBJ2-4; TRBD1 aligns across 8 bases. This CDR3 has 14 amino acids. The germline gives CDR1 SEHNR, CDR2 FQNEAQ (reference sequence). The ends lost 4 bases at V and 4 bases at J; junction bases unmatched: 3. The CDR3 nucleotides are TGTGCCAGCAGCTCGACAGGGGATAAAAACATTCAGTACTTC. It yields the protein CASSSTGDKNIQYF. Full variable domain (rest looked up from reference TRBV7-9 and TRBJ2-4): DTGVSQNPRHKITKRGQNVTFRCDPISEHNRLYWYRQTLGQGPEFLTYFQNEAQLEKSRLLSDRFSAERPKGSFSTLEIQRTEQGDSAMYLCASSSTGDKNIQYFGAGTRLSVL.

The gene calls are TRBV5-1 and TRBJ2-7; 14 bases map to TRBD2. The CDR3 extends over 15 amino acids. The germline V gene encodes CDR1 SGHRS and CDR2 YFSETQ. Unmatched junction bases numbered 6, after V lost 5 bases and J lost 5 bases. CDR3 residues: CASSTGLAGVHEQYF. The CDR3 DNA follows: TGCGCCAGCAGTACGGGACTAGCGGGAGTCCACGAGCAGTACTTC.

The V gene is TRBV6-6, the J gene TRBJ1-5; 9 bases match TRBD1. The V gene end was trimmed by 6 bases and the J gene end by 0 bases; junction bases not matched to a gene: 3. This CDR3 spans 15 amino acids. Germline V gene data show CDR1 as MNHNY and CDR2 as SVGAGI (reference sequence). CDR3 bases: TGTGCCAGCAGCGACAGGGGGTATAGCAATCAGCCCCAGCATTTT. Protein product: CASSDRGYSNQPQHF.

The gene calls are TRBV4-3 and TRBJ2-3, with D perhaps matching TRBD2 (6 bases). This CDR3 spans 13 amino acids. V was clipped by 10 bases and J by 4 bases, with 15 bases between them. Germline V gives CDR1 LGHNA, CDR2 YSLEER. The CDR3 here is CATGASESDTQYF. DNA for the CDR3: TGCGCCACCGGGGCTAGCGAGTCAGATACGCAGTATTTT.

The chain recombines TRBV6-6 with TRBJ2-1; D is perhaps TRBD1 (8 bases). Trimming stripped 4 bases from V and 11 bases from J, with 21 bases between. This CDR3 region has 15 residues. Germline V gives CDR1 MNHNY, CDR2 SVGAGI (reference sequence). In DNA, the CDR3 is TGTGCCAGCAGTTCCAGACAGGGGACTAATATTCAGCAGTTCTTC. Encoded protein: CASSSRQGTNIQQFF.

This clone was counted a single time. The J gene is TRBJ2-5, the V gene TRBV7-2; 15 nucleotides line up with TRBD2. CDR3 length equals 18 residues. J lost 5 bases, V lost 1 base, and 8 bases had no gene match. Germline V gene data show CDR1 as SGHTA and CDR2 as FQGNSA. CDR3 nucleotide sequence: TGTGCCAGCAGCTTAGACCGGACTAGCGGGGGGGCTGATGAGACCCAGTACTTC. Protein sequence: CASSLDRTSGGADETQYF. The entire variable domain, with the rest obtained from reference TRBV7-2 and TRBJ2-5, is as follows: GAGVSQSPSNKVTEKGKDVELRCDPISGHTALYWYRQSLGQGLEFLIYFQGNSAPDKSGLPSDRFSAERTGGSVSTLTIQRTQQEDSAVYLCASSLDRTSGGADETQYFGPGTRLLVL.

This clone appeared once. V and J are TRBV4-1 and TRBJ1-1; D uncertain. V was trimmed by 0 bases and J by 1 base, leaving 9 bases between them. The CDR3 contains 15 residues. In germline, CDR1 is MGHRA, CDR2 YSYEKL. The CDR3 bases are TGCGCCAGCAGCCAAGATAGGGAGAAGAACACTGAAGCTTTCTTT. Translated: CASSQDREKNTEAFF.

The chain is built from TRBV4-3 and TRBJ2-1; 7 nucleotides align to TRBD2. The CDR3 extends over 21 amino acids. Germline V gene data show CDR1 as LGHNA and CDR2 as YSLEER. V trimming: 0 bases; J trimming: 0 bases; junction bases outside the gene matches: 17. CDR3 residues: CASSQEGWGGRIRSSYNEQFF. As DNA, the CDR3 is TGCGCCAGCAGCCAAGAGGGGTGGGGGGGAAGGATAAGAAGCTCCTACAATGAGCAGTTCTTC.

The V call is TRBV7-2, the J call TRBJ2-4, with D unclear. The CDR3 spans 15 residues. V was cut by 1 base and J by 3 bases, with 10 bases left in between. Germline CDR1 SGHTA, CDR2 FQGNSA. CDR3 bases: TGTGCCAGCAGCTTAGTAGGCGGAATCAAAAACATTCAGTACTTC. Translated: CASSLVGGIKNIQYF.

The count of this clone is one. This chain joins TRBV9 and TRBJ2-5; possibly TRBD2 for D (5 bases). The V end lost 1 base, the J end lost 0 bases, and 19 bases lay between the germline ends. From germline, CDR1 is SGDLS and CDR2 YYNGEE. CDR3 length equals 18 residues. CDR3: CASSVFPAEGTYQETQYF. The DNA of the CDR3 is TGTGCCAGCAGCGTATTCCCTGCAGAGGGCACATACCAAGAGACCCAGTACTTC. Full variable domain (missing parts from reference TRBV9 and TRBJ2-5): DSGVTQTPKHLITATGQRVTLRCSPRSGDLSVYWYQQSLDQGLQFLIQYYNGEERAKGNILERFSAQQFPDLHSELNLSSLELGDSALYFCASSVFPAEGTYQETQYFGPGTRLLVL.

V usage is TRBV9 and J usage is TRBJ2-7; 11 bases match TRBD1. Trimming cost V 3 bases and J 7 bases; bases outside gene matches: 9. This CDR3 has 15 amino acids. Germline loops: CDR1 SGDLS, CDR2 YYNGEE. CDR3 region: CASSAEDRGQREQYF. The CDR3 DNA is TGTGCCAGCAGCGCCGAGGACAGGGGGCAGAGGGAGCAGTACTTC.

Only one count was recorded for this clone. The V gene is TRBV10-2, the J gene TRBJ1-5; unclear D gene. The CDR3 runs to 19 residues. Trimming removed 8 bases from V and 0 bases from J, with 26 bases in between. The germline V gene has CDR1 WSHSY and CDR2 SAAADI. The CDR3 loop reads CASEQAGWSPLYSNQPQHF. The CDR3 DNA follows: TGCGCCAGCGAGCAAGCAGGTTGGTCCCCCCTCTATAGCAATCAGCCCCAGCATTTT.

The V call is TRBV27, the J call TRBJ1-1; 8 bases are a match to TRBD1. The CDR3 has 14 amino acids. CDR1 is MNHEY, CDR2 SMNVEV, per germline (reference sequence). V lost 3 bases to trimming and J lost 5 bases; unmatched junction nucleotides: 5. The CDR3 DNA reads as TGTGCCAGCAGTTTCGGAACAGGGGGAACTGAAGCTTTCTTT. Its protein is CASSFGTGGTEAFF.

This clone has just a few counts. The chain carries TRBV5-6 and TRBJ1-5, with D possibly matching TRBD1 (6 bases). This CDR3 region has 17 residues. The V gene's germline CDR1 is SGHDT and CDR2 YYEEEE. Trimming shortened V by 4 bases and J by 6 bases, and 23 bases separated the two germline ends. CDR3 region: CASSRTTDSHGCQPQHF. CDR3 coding DNA: TGTGCCAGCAGCCGAACCACGGACAGTCATGGATGTCAGCCCCAGCATTTT.

This chain connects TRBV10-3 to TRBJ1-2; unclear D gene. This CDR3 is 16 amino acids long. Trimming took 0 bases from V and 5 from J, leaving 16 bases between them. Germline V gene data show CDR1 as ENHRY and CDR2 as SYGVKD. CDR3 bases: TGTGCCATCAGTGAGTCGCCTCCGGGAGTAGAGTATGGCTACACCTTC. Translation: CAISESPPGVEYGYTF.

This clone was recorded a few times. The chain links TRBV7-9 to TRBJ2-1, with TRBD1 as a possible D gene (5 bases). The ends were cut back, 3 bases at V and 2 bases at J, with 8 bases in the middle. Germline values: CDR1 SEHNR, CDR2 FQNEAQ (reference sequence). The CDR3 contains 14 residues. CDR3: CASSFWGPYNEQFF. The CDR3 coding sequence is TGTGCCAGCAGCTTCTGGGGCCCCTACAATGAGCAGTTCTTC.

V and J are TRBV27 and TRBJ1-2; D is unclear. Trimming removed 6 bases at V and 4 bases at J, with 18 bases between. Germline-derived CDR1 and CDR2 are MNHEY and SMNVEV (reference sequence). The length of the CDR3 is 15 residues. The CDR3 loop reads CASSTIPTSPYGYTF. DNA for the CDR3: TGTGCCAGCAGCACGATACCGACAAGTCCCTATGGCTACACCTTC.

The chain recombines TRBV4-2 with TRBJ1-4; TRBD1 agrees at 9 bases. This CDR3 has 20 residues. Germline values: CDR1 LGHNA, CDR2 YNFKEQ. With V trimmed by 3 bases and J by 0 bases, 14 bases remained unmatched. The CDR3 nucleotides are TGTGCCAGCAGCCAGGAAGGGACAGGGACGAGGACTGCAACTAATGAAAAACTGTTTTTT. This sequence encodes CASSQEGTGTRTATNEKLFF.

The chain carries TRBV4-3 and TRBJ2-7; D unclear. The CDR3 is 17 amino acids. Germline CDR1 is LGHNA and CDR2 is YSLEER. Trimming left V 0 bases short and J 3 bases short, with 18 bases between. The CDR3: CASSQERLAKRIYEQYF. CDR3 bases: TGCGCCAGCAGCCAAGAGAGGCTTGCTAAACGAATCTACGAGCAGTACTTC.

The chain has TRBV27 and TRBJ1-2; 8 nucleotides align to TRBD1. The germline V gene encodes CDR1 MNHEY and CDR2 SMNVEV (reference sequence). The CDR3 totals 17 residues. The V segment lost 6 bases and the J segment 4 bases; nucleotides outside the gene matches: 16. The DNA of the CDR3 is TGTGCCAGCAGAGGGGGGGGCAGGGGGCCCTGGATCTATGGCTACACCTTC. Its translation: CASRGGGRGPWIYGYTF.

The V gene is TRBV15, the J gene TRBJ1-4; possible D gene TRBD1, 5 bases. This CDR3 is built from 17 residues. V lost 2 bases to trimming and J lost 3 bases, with 16 bases between them. Per the germline V gene, CDR1 is LNHNV and CDR2 is YYDKDF (reference sequence). CDR3 nucleotides: TGTGCCACCAGCAGATCCCCCGTGGGGGGTTCTAATGAAAAACTGTTTTTT. This translates into CATSRSPVGGSNEKLFF.

The chain carries TRBV5-1 and TRBJ2-3; 9 bases fit TRBD2. V shed 3 bases and J 0 bases; nucleotides not matched to a gene: 11. Germline CDR1 SGHRS, CDR2 YFSETQ. This CDR3 contains 18 residues. CDR3 amino acids: CASSCEAGGRLSTDTQYF. The CDR3, as DNA: TGCGCCAGCAGCTGTGAAGCGGGGGGAAGACTTAGCACAGATACGCAGTATTTT. Combining the CDR3 with reference TRBV5-1 and TRBJ2-3 gives the whole variable domain KAGVTQTPRYLIKTRGQQVTLSCSPISGHRSVSWYQQTPGQGLQFLFEYFSETQRNKGNFPGRFSGRQFSNSRSEMNVSTLELGDSALYLCASSCEAGGRLSTDTQYFGPGTRLTVL.

This clone was picked up a small number of times. The CDR3 sequence is CASSQDAGGPLHF. CDR3 sequence (DNA): TGCGCCAGCAGCCAAGATGCGGGGGGACCCCTCCACTTT. The gene calls are TRBV4-1 and TRBJ1-6; weak D call: TRBD1 (5 bases). V was trimmed by 0 bases and J by 12 bases, leaving 9 bases between them. Looked up from germline, CDR1 is MGHRA and CDR2 is YSYEKL. The CDR3 is 13 amino acids.